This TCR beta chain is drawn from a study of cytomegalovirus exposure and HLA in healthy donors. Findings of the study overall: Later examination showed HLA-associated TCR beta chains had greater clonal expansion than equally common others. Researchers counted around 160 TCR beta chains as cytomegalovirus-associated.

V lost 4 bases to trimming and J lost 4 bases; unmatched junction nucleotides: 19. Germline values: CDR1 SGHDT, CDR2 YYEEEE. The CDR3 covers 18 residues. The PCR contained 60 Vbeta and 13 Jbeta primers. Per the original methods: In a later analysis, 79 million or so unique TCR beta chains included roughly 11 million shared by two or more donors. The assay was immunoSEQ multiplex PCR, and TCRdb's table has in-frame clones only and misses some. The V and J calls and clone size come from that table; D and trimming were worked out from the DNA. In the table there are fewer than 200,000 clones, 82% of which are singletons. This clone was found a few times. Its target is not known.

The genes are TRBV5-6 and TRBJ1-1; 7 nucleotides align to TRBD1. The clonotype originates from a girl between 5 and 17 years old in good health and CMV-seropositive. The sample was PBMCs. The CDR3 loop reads CASSLDREIIVGSTEAFF. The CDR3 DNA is TGTGCCAGCAGCCTAGACAGGGAAATTATCGTGGGGAGCACTGAAGCTTTCTTT.